Each of the 27 T cell receptor beta chains below was sequenced from the same sample in a study of blood T cells in healthy people across ages (dated by TCRdb to 2013 to 2016). Library creation used 5' RACE. Data came from an Illumina HiSeq 2500. A second PCR of about 6 to 12 cycles was run with a J-beta primer mix and a sample-barcoded 5' primer. TCRdb applied fastp at Q25 and MiXCR to the public reads, then kept only in-frame beta chains. When rows share a CDR3 protein, they turn into one entry using the most common DNA and genes. The sample table holds some 1,500,000 distinct CDR3 sequences, of which around 40% were seen once. 4% of the sample is in the top ten clones. Specimen: blood. The receptors derive from a woman under 30 in good health.

The chain is built from TRBV7-9 and TRBJ2-1; D is unclear. This CDR3 contains 15 residues. Germline V CDR1 and CDR2: SEHNR, FQNEAQ (reference sequence). Deletions cut 5 bases from V and 4 bases from J, with 15 bases between. The CDR3 sequence is CASSLIKLSYNEQFF. Here the CDR3 DNA reads TGTGCCAGCAGCCTCATAAAGTTAAGTTACAATGAGCAGTTCTTC.

In this sample, this clonotype turned up a few times. The J gene is TRBJ2-3, the V gene TRBV29-1; no reliable D call. V lost 4 bases, J lost 6 bases, and 11 bases lay in between. This CDR3 has 12 amino acids. The germline V gene has CDR1 SQVTM and CDR2 ANQGSEA. CDR3 sequence reads: CSVAPVADTQYF. CDR3 DNA sequence: TGCAGCGTTGCACCAGTTGCGGATACGCAGTATTTT.

In its sample, this clonotype was seen a few times. V and J are TRBV20-1 and TRBJ2-5; 8 bases agree with TRBD1. Unmatched junction bases numbered 8, after V lost 3 bases and J lost 5 bases. CDR1 DFQATT and CDR2 SNEGSKA come from the germline V gene (reference sequence). This CDR3 contains 14 residues. CDR3 in DNA: TGCAGTGCTAGGGCGTGGGACAGGCGGGAGACCCAGTACTTC. It yields the protein CSARAWDRRETQYF.

The chain links TRBV20-1 to TRBJ2-4; 10 bases line up with TRBD1. CDR3 size: 14 residues. Germline V gene sequence: CDR1 DFQATT, CDR2 SNEGSKA (reference sequence). The V and J ends lost 8 bases and 2 bases, in that order; junction bases with no gene match: 6. The CDR3 nucleotides read TGCAGTACCAGGACAGGGGGTACCAAAAACATTCAGTACTTC. Translated: CSTRTGGTKNIQYF.

Many counts were recorded for this clonotype. The CDR3 reads CASSLKGATDTQYF. CDR3 DNA: TGTGCCAGCAGCTTGAAAGGGGCCACAGATACGCAGTATTTT. V gene TRBV7-9 combines with J gene TRBJ2-3; the D gene is possibly TRBD1 (5 bases). The germline gives CDR1 SEHNR, CDR2 FQNEAQ (reference sequence). CDR3 length equals 14 residues. Trimming cost V 3 bases and J 2 bases, with 9 bases left between them.

J is TRBJ1-4 and V is TRBV12-3 or TRBV12-4; possibly TRBD1 for D (6 bases). The V gene lost 7 bases and the J gene lost 4 bases, with 10 bases spanning the gap. There are 13 residues in the CDR3. Here the CDR3 DNA reads TGTGCCAGCAAGGACAGTCGTAATGAAAAACTGTTTTTT. Protein: CASKDSRNEKLFF.

The rearrangement uses TRBV24-1 and TRBJ2-1; 13 nucleotides line up with TRBD2. The V gene end was trimmed by 5 bases and the J gene end by 9 bases; junction bases not matched to a gene: 6. CDR1 KGHDR and CDR2 SFDVKD come from the germline V gene. This CDR3 is built from 15 residues. This chain's CDR3 is CATSARTSGGPEQFF. The DNA for the CDR3 is TGTGCCACCAGTGCCCGGACTAGCGGGGGACCTGAGCAGTTCTTC.

The V call is TRBV27, the J call TRBJ2-5; 7 nucleotides line up with TRBD2. The CDR3 covers 16 residues. Germline CDR1 is MNHEY and CDR2 is SMNVEV (reference sequence). Trimming at V came to 0 bases and at J to 11 bases, leaving 15 bases not matched to a gene. CDR3 residues: CASSLSAGDFPNEQYF. Written as DNA, the CDR3 is TGTGCCAGCAGTTTATCGGCGGGAGATTTCCCCAATGAGCAGTACTTC.

Comment on this clonotype: This may stem from a read error, because a much larger clone lies one nucleotide away. This chain joins TRBV29-1 and TRBJ2-5; TRBD2 might be the D (6 bases). The germline V gene has CDR1 SQVTM and CDR2 ANQGSEA. V was shortened by 6 bases and J by 1 base, with 18 bases between the two germline ends. The CDR3 is 15 amino acids. The CDR3 bases are TGCAGCGTAGTCCCGGGACGAGCGGGCCAAGAGACCCAGTACTTC. It translates to CSVVPGRAGQETQYF.

In this sample, this clonotype turned up once. The rearrangement joins TRBV14 to TRBJ2-7; 9 bases line up with TRBD2. The CDR3 spans 15 residues. The germline V gene encodes CDR1 SGHDN and CDR2 FVKESK. J was trimmed by 2 bases and V by 5 bases; bases with no gene match: 7. The CDR3 nucleotides read TGTGCCAGCAGCTTAACTAGCGGGCTTGCCTACGAGCAGTACTTC. It yields the protein CASSLTSGLAYEQYF.

The chain employs TRBV4-1 and TRBJ2-7; TRBD2 matches at 10 bases. Trimming removed 1 base from V and 5 bases from J; junction bases left unmatched: 11. CDR1 and CDR2 (germline): MGHRA, YSYEKL. The CDR3 is 17 residues long. This CDR3 is CASSQGGLAGAQNEQYF. Here the CDR3 DNA reads TGCGCCAGCAGCCAAGGAGGGCTAGCGGGGGCCCAGAACGAGCAGTACTTC.

The chain couples TRBV20-1 to TRBJ1-2; 7 bases are shared with TRBD1. The trim removed 3 bases at V and 4 bases at J, leaving 14 bases unmatched. The CDR3 has 16 residues. Germline assignment: CDR1 DFQATT and CDR2 SNEGSKA (reference sequence). DNA of the CDR3: TGCAGTGCTAGGGACCCATTACAGGGGACCCGCTATGGCTACACCTTC. Encoded protein: CSARDPLQGTRYGYTF.

The chain combines TRBV7-6 with TRBJ2-5; weak D call: TRBD2 (6 bases). CDR1 and CDR2 (germline): SGHVS, FNYEAQ. This CDR3 region has 15 residues. The V gene lost 3 bases and the J gene lost 5 bases, with 16 bases spanning the gap. CDR3 bases: TGTGCCAGCAGCTTGCTTAGCGGTACTGCGGAGACCCAGTACTTC. Amino acids: CASSLLSGTAETQYF. Full variable domain (missing parts from reference TRBV7-6 and TRBJ2-5): GAGVSQSPRYKVTKRGQDVALRCDPISGHVSLYWYRQALGQGPEFLTYFNYEAQQDKSGLPNDRFSAERPEGSISTLTIQRTEQRDSAMYRCASSLLSGTAETQYFGPGTRLLVL.

J is TRBJ1-6 and V is TRBV20-1; D is uncertain. CDR3 length: 13 residues. The V gene lost 6 bases and the J gene lost 7 bases, with 13 bases spanning the gap. Per germline, CDR1 DFQATT and CDR2 SNEGSKA (reference sequence). CDR3 region: CSASSVGNSPLHF. CDR3 DNA: TGCAGTGCAAGTAGTGTGGGCAATTCACCCCTCCACTTT.

This chain connects TRBV5-4 to TRBJ2-5; unclear D gene. Judging by the DNA end, TRBJ2-7 fits better; the J call may be wrong. The CDR3 length is 13 residues. Germline CDR1 reads SGHNT; CDR2 reads YYREEE (reference sequence). The CDR3 is CASSSPLTYEQYF. As DNA, the CDR3 is TGTGCCAGCAGCTCCCCATTAACTTACGAGCAGTACTTC.

The CDR3 nucleotides read TGTGCCAGCAGCCGCCCGTCCGGGCTGTATAATTCACCCCTCCACTTT. Translated: CASSRPSGLYNSPLHF. The chain is built from TRBV11-2 and TRBJ1-6, with D hard to call. Looked up from germline, CDR1 is SGHAT and CDR2 is FQNNGV. CDR3 length equals 16 residues. Trimming removed 5 bases at V and 4 bases at J, with 15 bases between.

The chain employs TRBV20-1 and TRBJ2-3; unclear D gene. Germline-derived CDR1 and CDR2 are DFQATT and SNEGSKA (reference sequence). Trimming left V 3 bases short and J 0 bases short, with 7 bases between. The CDR3 consists of 13 residues. The CDR3 DNA reads as TGCAGTGCTAGCTCCAGTAGCACAGATACGCAGTATTTT. The encoded protein is CSASSSSTDTQYF.

This clonotype was seen only a few times. This chain uses TRBV9 with TRBJ2-7, with no clear D. V lost 0 bases, J lost 5 bases, and 9 bases lay in between. The CDR3 runs to 13 residues. The germline gives CDR1 SGDLS, CDR2 YYNGEE. CDR3 bases: TGTGCCAGCAGCGTAGAGGCAGACCACGAGCAGTACTTC. Translating gives CASSVEADHEQYF.

As regards this clonotype: At one of its ends the junction is not consistent with the germline gene, which may arise from a read error. The chain joins TRBV7-2 to TRBJ2-7, with 9 bases that match TRBD1. Germline V gene lookup returns CDR1 SGHTA and CDR2 FQGNSA. This CDR3 region has 15 residues. In nucleotides, the CDR3 is TGTGCCAACAGCTTTTCAGGGACAGGGAACTACGAGCAGTACTTC. This encodes CANSFSGTGNYEQYF.

V is TRBV11-1 and J is TRBJ2-3; the D is unclear. Germline V gene data show CDR1 as SGHAT and CDR2 as FQDESV (reference sequence). V lost 6 bases, J lost 2 bases, and 12 bases lay in between. The CDR3 length is 14 residues. CDR3 sequence (DNA): TGTGCCAGCAGACCGCAGGAGAACACAGATACGCAGTATTTT. Its translation: CASRPQENTDTQYF.

This clonotype was counted between two and nine times. V usage is TRBV6-6 and J usage is TRBJ2-3; D unclear. This CDR3 is 13 amino acids long. Germline V CDR1 and CDR2: MNHNY, SVGAGI (reference sequence). The germline V and J ends were trimmed by 5 bases and 2 bases, with 8 bases remaining between them. The CDR3 DNA follows: TGTGCCAGCAGTACTCCGGCCACAGATACGCAGTATTTT. Protein sequence: CASSTPATDTQYF.

This clonotype is a singleton in its sample. The chain couples TRBV5-1 to TRBJ2-5; 8 nucleotides line up with TRBD2. V was pared by 5 bases and J by 5 bases, with 11 bases of the junction left unmatched. CDR1 is SGHRS and CDR2 is YFSETQ in the germline V gene. The CDR3 is 15 amino acids. As DNA, the CDR3 is TGCGCCAGCAGGGCTAGCGGGTACTTAGGGGAGACCCAGTACTTC. Protein: CASRASGYLGETQYF.

This chain connects TRBV25-1 to TRBJ1-4, with D unresolved. Per germline, CDR1 MGHDK and CDR2 SYGVNS. Between the trimmed V and J ends, which lost 6 bases and 4 bases, there was a span of 18 bases. There are 16 residues in the CDR3. The CDR3: CASSPAPREYNEKLFF. The CDR3 coding sequence is TGTGCCAGCAGCCCTGCCCCCAGAGAGTATAATGAAAAACTGTTTTTT.

In its sample, this clonotype was seen a few times. The CDR3: CASSLGRGLGETQYF. CDR3 nucleotide sequence: TGTGCCAGCAGTTTGGGTCGGGGGCTAGGAGAGACCCAGTACTTC. The chain links TRBV28 to TRBJ2-5; D may be TRBD1 or TRBD2 (6 bases each). The germline V gene has CDR1 MDHEN and CDR2 SYDVKM. This CDR3 contains 15 residues. V dropped 3 bases and J dropped 4 bases, with 15 bases sitting between them.

This chain links TRBV21-1 with TRBJ1-5; the table's D call TRBD1 went unverified against the DNA. TRBV21-1 represents a pseudogene. The CDR3 consists of 15 residues. Here the CDR3 DNA reads TGTGCCAGCAGCAAAGAGGGGGGGCGAGGTCAGCCCCAGCATTTT. Translated, it gives CASSKEGGRGQPQHF.

This chain connects TRBV4-3 to TRBJ1-1; tentatively, D is TRBD1 (5 bases). Germline CDR1 LGHNA, CDR2 YSLEER. The germline V and J ends were trimmed by 2 bases and 8 bases, with 6 bases remaining between them. This CDR3 has 11 residues. CDR3: CASSQRGEAFF. The CDR3 nucleotides read TGCGCCAGCAGCCAACGGGGGGAAGCTTTCTTT.

This clonotype was counted a few times. The chain carries TRBV4-1 and TRBJ2-7, with D uncertain. CDR1 is MGHRA and CDR2 is YSYEKL in the germline V gene. Deletions cut 1 base from V and 3 bases from J, with 13 bases between. The CDR3 runs to 15 residues. CDR3 protein: CASSQVRVSHYEQYF. CDR3 nucleotides: TGCGCCAGCAGCCAAGTTCGCGTCAGCCACTACGAGCAGTACTTC.